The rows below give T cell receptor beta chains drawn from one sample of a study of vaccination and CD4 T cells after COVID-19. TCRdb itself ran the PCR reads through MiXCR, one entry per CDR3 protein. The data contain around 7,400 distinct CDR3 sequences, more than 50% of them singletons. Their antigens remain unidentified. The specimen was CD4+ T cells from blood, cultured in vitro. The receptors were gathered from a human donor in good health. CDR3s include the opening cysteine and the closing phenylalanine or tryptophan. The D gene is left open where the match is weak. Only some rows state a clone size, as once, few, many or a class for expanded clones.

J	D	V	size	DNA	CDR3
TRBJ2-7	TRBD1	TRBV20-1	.	TGCAGTGCTAGTTTAGGGACAGGGGGATTCGAGCAGTACTTC	CSASLGTGGFEQYF
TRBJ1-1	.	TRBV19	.	TGTGCCAGTAGTTGGGGTGGCCCTGAAGCTTTCTTT	CASSWGGPEAFF
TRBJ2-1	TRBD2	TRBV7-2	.	TGTGCCAGCAGCTTAGAACTAGCGGGAGGGATCAATGAGCAGTTCTTC	CASSLELAGGINEQFF
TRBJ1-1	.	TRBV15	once	TGTGCCGCCAGCAGAGATCCCTGGGGGAACACTGAAGCTTTCTTT	CAASRDPWGNTEAFF
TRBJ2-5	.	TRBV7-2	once	TGTGCCAGCAAGCCGCAGGGGGGCAGGACCCAGTACTTC	CASKPQGGRTQYF
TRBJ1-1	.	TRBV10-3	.	TGTGCCATCAGTGTGGCAGAAATGAACACTGAAGCTTTCTTT	CAISVAEMNTEAFF
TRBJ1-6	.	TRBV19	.	TGTGCCAGCAAGGAGGGGTCCATTAATTCACCCCTCCACTTT	CASKEGSINSPLHF
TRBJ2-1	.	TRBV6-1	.	TGTGCCAGCCGGCTAGGGGTGGATGTTTATGAGCAGTTCTTC	CASRLGVDVYEQFF
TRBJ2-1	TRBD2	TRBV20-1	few	TGCAGTGCTAGCCGTATATCGATAGCGGGTGACAATGAGCAGTTCTTC	CSASRISIAGDNEQFF
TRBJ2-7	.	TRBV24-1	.	TGTGCCACCAGTGATTTCGGGACGGTCCGCATTATTCCCTACGAGCAGTACTTC	CATSDFGTVRIIPYEQYF
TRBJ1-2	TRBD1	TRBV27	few	TGTGCCAGCAGTCCTCTGACAGGGGAGAACTATGGCTACACCTTC	CASSPLTGENYGYTF
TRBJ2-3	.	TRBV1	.	TGCACCAGCAGCCAAGACCCTCCTAGCGGGAGCCACCGGCGGGATACGCAGTATTTT	CTSSQDPPSGSHRRDTQYF